Presented here are 32 T cell receptor beta chains from one specimen sequenced in a study of cytomegalovirus exposure and HLA in healthy donors. PCR involved 60 Vbeta and 13 Jbeta primers. Data came from immunoSEQ multiplex PCR; TCRdb stores just in-frame clones and leaves some out. The data show 150,000 to 200,000 clones, roughly 85% seen once. Sequencing input: PBMCs. The receptors come from a woman in her fifties or sixties in good health and CMV-seronegative.

The chain joins TRBV2 to TRBJ2-3, with D unresolved. V was shortened by 8 bases and J by 0 bases, with 9 bases between the two germline ends. Germline loops: CDR1 SNHLY, CDR2 FYNNEI. The CDR3 is 13 residues long. The CDR3 loop is CASVFISTDTQYF. The CDR3 nucleotides read TGTGCCAGCGTCTTTATTAGCACAGATACGCAGTATTTT.

The chain is built from TRBV19 and TRBJ1-2, with a possible D match to TRBD1 (5 bases). CDR3 length equals 14 residues. V lost 3 bases, J lost 2 bases, and 10 bases lay in between. Germline lookup yields CDR1 LNHDA and CDR2 SQIVND (reference sequence). Here the CDR3 reads CASSIQGGNYGYTF. CDR3 bases: TGTGCCAGTAGTATCCAGGGAGGGAACTATGGCTACACCTTC.

In its sample, this clone was seen many times. This chain joins TRBV28 and TRBJ1-1; TRBD1 matches at 8 bases. CDR3 size: 16 residues. J gave up 0 bases and V 5 bases, and 8 bases lay outside the gene matches. CDR1 is MDHEN and CDR2 is SYDVKM in the germline V gene. CDR3 sequence: CASSGTGGGLNTEAFF. The CDR3 nucleotides read TGTGCCAGCAGTGGAACAGGGGGAGGTCTGAACACTGAAGCTTTCTTT.

This sequence joins TRBV15 and TRBJ1-1; weak D call: TRBD1 (6 bases). Germline CDR1 reads LNHNV; CDR2 reads YYDKDF (reference sequence). This CDR3 spans 14 amino acids. The V gene lost 0 bases and the J gene lost 8 bases, with 13 bases spanning the gap. The CDR3 loop is CATSREERQVEAFF. The CDR3 DNA reads TGTGCCACCAGCAGAGAAGAGAGACAGGTGGAAGCTTTCTTT.

CDR3 DNA: TGTGCCAGCAGCCAAATGACAGGGGCCCTATCCACCGGGGAGCTGTTTTTT. It codes for CASSQMTGALSTGELFF. The gene calls are TRBV7-9 and TRBJ2-2; TRBD1 aligns across 8 bases. With 5 bases clipped from V and 4 bases from J, the junction kept 12 bases outside the gene matches. The CDR3 has 17 residues. CDR1 and CDR2 from the germline V gene are SEHNR and FQNEAQ (reference sequence).

CDR3 residues: CASSLGLAGAKQYF. The CDR3 DNA is TGTGCCAGCAGCTTAGGACTAGCGGGAGCAAAGCAGTACTTC. The chain has TRBV7-3 and TRBJ2-7; the match to TRBD2 covers 13 bases. Germline trimming cut 2 bases from V and 8 bases from J; bases unmatched to any gene: 3. CDR1 is SGHTA and CDR2 is FQGTGA in the germline V gene. The CDR3 covers 14 residues.

The gene calls are TRBV28 and TRBJ1-4; 7 nucleotides align to TRBD1. In germline, CDR1 is MDHEN, CDR2 SYDVKM. J gave up 3 bases and V 3 bases, and 4 bases lay outside the gene matches. The CDR3 has 15 amino acids. For the CDR3, the DNA is TGTGCCAGCAGTTTGGACAGGACGCCTAATGAAAAACTGTTTTTT. It encodes CASSLDRTPNEKLFF.

The gene calls are TRBV6-1 and TRBJ1-2; D is ambiguous. The CDR3 has 13 residues. V lost 11 bases and J lost 5, with 18 bases in between. Germline values: CDR1 MNHNS, CDR2 SASEGT. Here the CDR3 reads CASHTGYQYGYTF. The CDR3 bases are TGTGCCTCTCACACGGGTTACCAATATGGCTACACCTTC.

This chain links TRBV7-2 with TRBJ2-1; TRBD2 might be the D (6 bases). CDR1 and CDR2 from the germline V gene are SGHTA and FQGNSA. Deletions cut 8 bases from V and 0 bases from J, with 26 bases between. CDR3 length: 19 amino acids. CDR3 nucleotides: TGTGCCAGCGGGCGGACTAACGCACGTCGCCGAAGCTCCTACAATGAGCAGTTCTTC. Translated, it gives CASGRTNARRRSSYNEQFF.

V is TRBV29-1 and J is TRBJ2-1; D is uncertain. The length of the CDR3 is 13 residues. Germline V gene lookup returns CDR1 SQVTM and CDR2 ANQGSEA. V was shortened by 5 bases and J by 0 bases, with 8 bases between the two germline ends. CDR3 in amino acids: CSVFSSSYNEQFF. The CDR3 nucleotides are TGCAGCGTTTTTAGTAGCTCCTACAATGAGCAGTTCTTC.

This sequence joins TRBV27 and TRBJ1-2; 7 bases align to TRBD1. Germline CDR1 and CDR2: MNHEY and SMNVEV (reference sequence). The CDR3 loop spans 15 amino acids. V was clipped by 4 bases and J by 0 bases; unmatched bases: 5. CDR3 sequence (DNA): TGTGCCAGCAGTTCACCGGGACAGCCTAACTATGGCTACACCTTC. This codes for CASSSPGQPNYGYTF.

This chain links TRBV30 with TRBJ2-3, with 8 bases that match TRBD1. This CDR3 has 13 amino acids. Germline CDR1 and CDR2: GTSNPN and SVGIG (reference sequence). The junction had 4 bases not matched to a gene; V was cut back by 5 bases and J by 3 bases. CDR3 coding DNA: TGTGCCTGGCTAGACAGGGGAACAGATACGCAGTATTTT. Translated: CAWLDRGTDTQYF. The complete variable domain, with remaining parts taken from reference TRBV30 and TRBJ2-3, reads SQTIHQWPATLVQPVGSPLSLECTVEGTSNPNLYWYRQAAGRGLQLLFYSVGIGQISSEVPQNLSASRPQDRQFILSSKKLLLSDSGFYLCAWLDRGTDTQYFGPGTRLTVL.

Details on this clone: The final CDR3 position lacks the conserved phenylalanine or tryptophan, pointing to a likely read error. The V and J genes are TRBV18 and TRBJ1-2; the D is unclear. The germline gives CDR1 KGHSH, CDR2 LQKENI. V lost 6 bases and J 0 bases, leaving 11 bases between the germline ends. The CDR3 totals 14 residues. CDR3 bases: TGTGCCAGCTCGCTCCAGACTCCTAACTATGGCTACACCCTC. As protein: CASSLQTPNYGYTL.

This sequence joins TRBV29-1 and TRBJ2-7; 12 nucleotides line up with TRBD2. The V segment lost 7 bases and the J segment 6 bases; nucleotides outside the gene matches: 10. Germline V gives CDR1 SQVTM, CDR2 ANQGSEA. The CDR3 has 14 residues. For the CDR3, the DNA is TGCAGCGCTTTGACTAGCGGGAGCCCTCTCGAGCAGTACTTC. Translated, it gives CSALTSGSPLEQYF.

V usage is TRBV6-5 and J usage is TRBJ2-5; 11 bases fit TRBD2. The CDR3 runs 16 residues. The junction had 15 bases not matched to a gene; V was cut back by 4 bases and J by 11 bases. CDR1 and CDR2 (germline): MNHEY, SVGAGI. CDR3 coding DNA: TGTGCCAGCAGTTCTCATACTAGCGGGAGTTTTGGGGAGCAGTACTTC. It codes for CASSSHTSGSFGEQYF.

This clone was recorded only once. The V and J genes are TRBV7-2 and TRBJ2-7; no firm D call. The V end was cut by 4 bases, the J end by 0 bases, with 7 bases between. Germline CDR1 reads SGHTA; CDR2 reads FQGNSA. This CDR3 has 13 amino acids. The CDR3 region has the DNA TGTGCCAGCAGCTCTCCGTACTCCTACGAGCAGTACTTC. Translation gives CASSSPYSYEQYF. Filled out from reference TRBV7-2 and TRBJ2-7, the complete variable domain reads GAGVSQSPSNKVTEKGKDVELRCDPISGHTALYWYRQSLGQGLEFLIYFQGNSAPDKSGLPSDRFSAERTGGSVSTLTIQRTQQEDSAVYLCASSSPYSYEQYFGPGTRLTVT.

The rearrangement links TRBV30 to TRBJ2-1, with TRBD2 matching 8 bases. This CDR3 is 12 amino acids long. Trimming removed 0 bases from V and 10 bases from J; junction bases left unmatched: 2. Looked up from germline, CDR1 is GTSNPN and CDR2 is SVGIG (reference sequence). The CDR3 coding sequence is TGTGCCTGGAGTGTTGTAGCGGGAGAGCAGTTCTTC. Protein product: CAWSVVAGEQFF.

This chain connects TRBV11-2 to TRBJ2-2; D perhaps matches TRBD2 (7 bases). V dropped 1 base and J dropped 5 bases, with 14 bases sitting between them. In germline, CDR1 is SGHAT, CDR2 FQNNGV. This CDR3 contains 16 residues. The CDR3 DNA reads as TGTGCCAGCAGCTTAGGGGACATCGGGGGGACCGGGGAGCTGTTTTTT. It encodes CASSLGDIGGTGELFF.

This chain links TRBV7-3 with TRBJ2-1; TRBD2 is a possible D gene (5 bases). Germline-derived CDR1 and CDR2 are SGHTA and FQGTGA. Deletions cut 5 bases from V and 13 bases from J, with 21 bases between. The CDR3 covers 14 residues. CDR3 region: CASSPVQTGVPQFF. The CDR3 DNA reads TGTGCCAGCAGCCCCGTGCAAACCGGGGTACCACAGTTCTTC.

The rearrangement links TRBV5-1 to TRBJ2-6; 7 positions match TRBD2. Germline V CDR1 and CDR2: SGHRS, YFSETQ. CDR3 size: 17 residues. Trimming at V came to 4 bases and at J to 1 base, leaving 8 bases not matched to a gene. The CDR3, as DNA: TGCGCCAGCAGCGGACCCCTACTAGCGTCTGGGGCCAACGTCCTGACTTTC. Its translation: CASSGPLLASGANVLTF.

V usage is TRBV27 and J usage is TRBJ1-5; D gene unclear. Between the trimmed V and J ends, which lost 3 bases and 9 bases, there was a span of 9 bases. This CDR3 is built from 12 residues. Germline CDR1 reads MNHEY; CDR2 reads SMNVEV (reference sequence). DNA of the CDR3: TGTGCCAGCAGTTTCGGCCCGGGGCCCCAGCATTTT. It translates to CASSFGPGPQHF.

This chain joins TRBV29-1 and TRBJ2-1, with D maybe TRBD1 (6 bases). With 7 bases removed from V and 1 base from J, the gap between germline ends came to 11 bases. Germline V gene data show CDR1 as SQVTM and CDR2 as ANQGSEA. CDR3 size: 13 residues. CDR3 in amino acids: CSAGTPSYNEQFF. CDR3 nucleotide sequence: TGCAGCGCTGGGACACCATCCTACAATGAGCAGTTCTTC.

This sequence joins TRBV2 and TRBJ2-5; TRBD2 agrees at 7 bases. There are 13 residues in the CDR3. V lost 4 bases and J lost 5; bases outside the gene matches: 4. Germline V lookup: CDR1 SNHLY, CDR2 FYNNEI. The CDR3 protein is CASSASGKETQYF. As DNA, the CDR3 is TGTGCCAGCAGTGCCAGCGGGAAGGAGACCCAGTACTTC.

The gene calls are TRBV7-2 and TRBJ2-5; D remains ambiguous. The CDR3 runs to 13 residues. V was clipped by 5 bases and J by 0 bases, with 7 bases between them. CDR1 and CDR2 from the germline V gene are SGHTA and FQGNSA. The DNA of the CDR3 is TGTGCCAGCAGCCAGCGTGACCAAGAGACCCAGTACTTC. Residues: CASSQRDQETQYF.

The chain carries TRBV7-2 and TRBJ2-7; 10 bases align to TRBD2. V dropped 2 bases and J dropped 6; count of bases not matched to a gene: 4. The germline gives CDR1 SGHTA, CDR2 FQGNSA. The length of the CDR3 is 14 residues. The CDR3 here is CASSLSGRAAEQYF. For the CDR3, the DNA is TGTGCCAGCAGCTTAAGCGGGAGGGCCGCCGAGCAGTACTTC.

The J gene is TRBJ1-2, the V gene TRBV28, with 7 bases lining up with TRBD1. CDR3 length: 13 amino acids. CDR1 and CDR2 from the germline V gene are MDHEN and SYDVKM. After removal of 7 bases from V and 1 base from J, the junction contained 3 bases not matched to a gene. The CDR3 is CASIPGGNYGYTF. The CDR3 coding sequence is TGTGCCAGCATCCCAGGGGGTAACTATGGCTACACCTTC.

This clone showed up just once. V is TRBV27 and J is TRBJ2-1; D possibly corresponds to TRBD2 (6 bases). V lost 3 bases, J lost 7 bases, and 19 bases lay in between. From germline, CDR1 is MNHEY and CDR2 SMNVEV (reference sequence). The CDR3 contains 16 residues. Here the CDR3 DNA reads TGTGCCAGCAGTTTCTTGGGCCCCGGGGGACCGAATGAGCAGTTCTTC. The encoded protein is CASSFLGPGGPNEQFF.

The rearrangement joins TRBV25-1 to TRBJ2-1; 9 positions agree with TRBD1. CDR1 MGHDK and CDR2 SYGVNS come from the germline V gene. Trimming cost V 4 bases and J 6 bases; bases outside gene matches: 4. The CDR3 contains 14 residues. The CDR3 DNA follows: TGTGCCAGCAGTGGGGACAGGGTGTTCAATGAGCAGTTCTTC. Encoded protein: CASSGDRVFNEQFF. The full variable domain, its missing parts supplied by reference TRBV25-1 and TRBJ2-1, is EADIYQTPRYLVIGTGKKITLECSQTMGHDKMYWYQQDPGMELHLIHYSYGVNSTEKGDLSSESTVSRIRTEHFPLTLESARPSHTSQYLCASSGDRVFNEQFFGPGTRLTVL.

This chain uses TRBV4-2 with TRBJ2-3; 14 nucleotides align to TRBD2. The CDR3 totals 16 residues. Germline trimming cut 3 bases from V and 4 bases from J; bases unmatched to any gene: 3. Looked up from germline, CDR1 is LGHNA and CDR2 is YNFKEQ. In DNA form, the CDR3 reads TGTGCCAGCAGCCAGGGGACTAGCGGGAGTGCAGATACGCAGTATTTT. Amino acid sequence: CASSQGTSGSADTQYF.

The V call is TRBV4-2, the J call TRBJ2-1, with 8 positions matching TRBD2. The CDR3 is made up of 18 amino acids. J gave up 0 bases and V 3 bases, and 10 bases lay outside the gene matches. Germline V gene data show CDR1 as LGHNA and CDR2 as YNFKEQ. The CDR3 sequence: CASSHGTLAVSSYNEQFF. CDR3 coding DNA: TGTGCCAGCAGCCATGGAACACTAGCGGTCAGCTCCTACAATGAGCAGTTCTTC.

The chain has TRBV29-1 and TRBJ1-1; TRBD1 matches 12 bases. J gave up 2 bases and V 5 bases, and 3 bases lay outside the gene matches. The germline V gene encodes CDR1 SQVTM and CDR2 ANQGSEA. CDR3 size: 14 residues. The DNA of the CDR3 is TGCAGCGTTAGGGACAGGGGGCGAAACACTGAAGCTTTCTTT. It yields the protein CSVRDRGRNTEAFF.

This chain connects TRBV11-2 to TRBJ2-7, with TRBD2 as a possible D gene (6 bases). Looked up from germline, CDR1 is SGHAT and CDR2 is FQNNGV. The CDR3 is 15 residues long. V was shortened by 2 bases and J by 2 bases, with 13 bases between the two germline ends. The CDR3 sequence is CASSLSGRRTYEQYF. In DNA, the CDR3 is TGTGCCAGCAGCTTAAGCGGGCGGAGAACCTACGAGCAGTACTTC. The entire variable domain, with the rest obtained from reference TRBV11-2 and TRBJ2-7, is as follows: EAGVAQSPRYKIIEKRQSVAFWCNPISGHATLYWYQQILGQGPKLLIQFQNNGVVDDSQLPKDRFSAERLKGVDSTLKIQPAKLEDSAVYLCASSLSGRRTYEQYFGPGTRLTVT.